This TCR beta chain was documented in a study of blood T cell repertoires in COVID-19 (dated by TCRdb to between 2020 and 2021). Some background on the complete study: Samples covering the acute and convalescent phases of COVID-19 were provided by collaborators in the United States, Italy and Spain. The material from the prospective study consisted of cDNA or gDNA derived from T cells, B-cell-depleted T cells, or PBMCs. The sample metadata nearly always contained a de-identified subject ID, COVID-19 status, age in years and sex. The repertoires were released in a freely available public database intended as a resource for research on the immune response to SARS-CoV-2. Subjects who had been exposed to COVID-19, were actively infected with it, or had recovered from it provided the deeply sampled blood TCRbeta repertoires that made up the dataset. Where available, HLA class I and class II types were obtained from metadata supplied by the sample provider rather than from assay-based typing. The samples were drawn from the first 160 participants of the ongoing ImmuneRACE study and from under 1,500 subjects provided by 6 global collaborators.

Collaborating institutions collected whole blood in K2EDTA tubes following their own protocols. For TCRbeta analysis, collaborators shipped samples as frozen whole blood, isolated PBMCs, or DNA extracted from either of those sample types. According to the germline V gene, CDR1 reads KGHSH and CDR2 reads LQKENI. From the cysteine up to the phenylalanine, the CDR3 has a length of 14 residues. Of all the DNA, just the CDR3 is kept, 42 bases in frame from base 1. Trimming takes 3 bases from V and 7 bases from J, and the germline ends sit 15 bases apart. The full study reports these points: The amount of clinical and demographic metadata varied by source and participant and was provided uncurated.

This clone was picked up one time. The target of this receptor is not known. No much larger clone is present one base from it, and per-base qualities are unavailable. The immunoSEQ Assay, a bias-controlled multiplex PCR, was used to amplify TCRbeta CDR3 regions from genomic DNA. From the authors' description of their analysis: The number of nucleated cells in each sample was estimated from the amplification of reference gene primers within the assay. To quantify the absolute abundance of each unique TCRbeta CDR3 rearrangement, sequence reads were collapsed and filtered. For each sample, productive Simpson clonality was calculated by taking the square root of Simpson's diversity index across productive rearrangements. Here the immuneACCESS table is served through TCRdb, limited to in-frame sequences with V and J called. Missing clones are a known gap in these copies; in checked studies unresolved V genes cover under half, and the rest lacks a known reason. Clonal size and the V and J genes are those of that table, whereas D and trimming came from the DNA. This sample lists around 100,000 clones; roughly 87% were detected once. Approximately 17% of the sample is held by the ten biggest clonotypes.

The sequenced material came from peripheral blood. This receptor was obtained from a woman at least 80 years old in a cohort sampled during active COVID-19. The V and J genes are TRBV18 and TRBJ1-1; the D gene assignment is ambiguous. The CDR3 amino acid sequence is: CASSPREKDGEAFF. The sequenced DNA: TGTGCCAGCTCACCTAGGGAGAAGGACGGTGAAGCTTTCTTT.